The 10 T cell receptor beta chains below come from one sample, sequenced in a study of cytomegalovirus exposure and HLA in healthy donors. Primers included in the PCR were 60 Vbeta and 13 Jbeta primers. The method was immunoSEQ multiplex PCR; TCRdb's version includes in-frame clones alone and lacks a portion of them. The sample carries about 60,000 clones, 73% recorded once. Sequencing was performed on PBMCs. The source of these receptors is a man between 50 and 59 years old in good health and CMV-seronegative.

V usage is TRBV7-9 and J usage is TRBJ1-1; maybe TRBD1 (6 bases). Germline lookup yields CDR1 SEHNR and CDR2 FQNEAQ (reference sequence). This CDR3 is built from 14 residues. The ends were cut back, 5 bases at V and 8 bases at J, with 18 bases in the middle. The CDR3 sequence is CASSPQGFSEEAFF. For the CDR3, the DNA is TGTGCCAGCAGCCCCCAGGGGTTCTCAGAGGAAGCTTTCTTT. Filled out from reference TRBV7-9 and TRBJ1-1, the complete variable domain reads DTGVSQNPRHKITKRGQNVTFRCDPISEHNRLYWYRQTLGQGPEFLTYFQNEAQLEKSRLLSDRFSAERPKGSFSTLEIQRTEQGDSAMYLCASSPQGFSEEAFFGQGTRLTVV.

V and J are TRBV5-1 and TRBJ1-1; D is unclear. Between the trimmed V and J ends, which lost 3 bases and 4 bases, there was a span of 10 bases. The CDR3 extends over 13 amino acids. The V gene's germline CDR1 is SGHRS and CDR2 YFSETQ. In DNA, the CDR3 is TGCGCCAGCAGCTGGGTTGGGAGCACTGAAGCTTTCTTT. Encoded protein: CASSWVGSTEAFF.

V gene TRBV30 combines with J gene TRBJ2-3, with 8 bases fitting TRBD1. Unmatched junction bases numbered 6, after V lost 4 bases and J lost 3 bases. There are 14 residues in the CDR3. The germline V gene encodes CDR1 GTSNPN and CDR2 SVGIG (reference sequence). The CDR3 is CAWNSGQGTDTQYF. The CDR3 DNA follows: TGTGCCTGGAACTCAGGACAGGGAACAGATACGCAGTATTTT.

The CDR3 coding sequence is TGTGCCAGCAGCTTAGTGGACAGCCCCGTATACGAGCAGTACTTC. The encoded protein is CASSLVDSPVYEQYF. This chain connects TRBV7-3 to TRBJ2-5; weak D call: TRBD1 (6 bases). The end of the DNA fits TRBJ2-7 better, so the J call may be wrong. Germline assignment: CDR1 SGHTA and CDR2 FQGTGA. The CDR3 spans 15 residues.

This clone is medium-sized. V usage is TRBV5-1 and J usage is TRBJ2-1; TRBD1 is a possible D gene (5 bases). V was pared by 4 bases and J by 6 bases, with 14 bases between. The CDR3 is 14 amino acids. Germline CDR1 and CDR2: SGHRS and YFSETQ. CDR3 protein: CASSQRGRVNEQFF. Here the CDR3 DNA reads TGCGCCAGCAGCCAAAGGGGCAGGGTCAATGAGCAGTTCTTC. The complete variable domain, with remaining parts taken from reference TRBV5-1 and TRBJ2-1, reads KAGVTQTPRYLIKTRGQQVTLSCSPISGHRSVSWYQQTPGQGLQFLFEYFSETQRNKGNFPGRFSGRQFSNSRSEMNVSTLELGDSALYLCASSQRGRVNEQFFGPGTRLTVL.

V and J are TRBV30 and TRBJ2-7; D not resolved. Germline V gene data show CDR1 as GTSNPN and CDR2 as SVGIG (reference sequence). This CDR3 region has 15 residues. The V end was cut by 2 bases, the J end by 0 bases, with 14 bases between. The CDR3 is CAWSSGAASSYEQYF. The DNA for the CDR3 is TGTGCCTGGAGTAGTGGTGCGGCTAGCTCCTACGAGCAGTACTTC. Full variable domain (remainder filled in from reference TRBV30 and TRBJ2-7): SQTIHQWPATLVQPVGSPLSLECTVEGTSNPNLYWYRQAAGRGLQLLFYSVGIGQISSEVPQNLSASRPQDRQFILSSKKLLLSDSGFYLCAWSSGAASSYEQYFGPGTRLTVT.

The CDR3 coding sequence is TGTGCTAGTGGTTTGGGCCACAGTACCTACGAGCAGTACTTC. Its protein is CASGLGHSTYEQYF. V gene TRBV12-5 combines with J gene TRBJ2-7; D uncertain. Trimming left V 1 base short and J 2 bases short, with 9 bases between. The CDR3 is 14 residues long. CDR1 is LGHNT, CDR2 FRNRAP, per germline.

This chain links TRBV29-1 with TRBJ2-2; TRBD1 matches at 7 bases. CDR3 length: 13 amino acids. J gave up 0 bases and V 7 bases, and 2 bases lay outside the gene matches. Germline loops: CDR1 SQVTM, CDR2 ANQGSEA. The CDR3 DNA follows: TGCAGCGGGGACAGCGCGAACACCGGGGAGCTGTTTTTT. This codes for CSGDSANTGELFF.

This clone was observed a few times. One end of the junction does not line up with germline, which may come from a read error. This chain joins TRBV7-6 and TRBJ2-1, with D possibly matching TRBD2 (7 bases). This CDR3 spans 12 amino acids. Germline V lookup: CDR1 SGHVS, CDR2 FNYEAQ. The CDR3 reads CASSLRGGIEVF. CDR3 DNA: TGTGCCAGCAGCCTGAGGGGGGGGATCGAGGTCTTC. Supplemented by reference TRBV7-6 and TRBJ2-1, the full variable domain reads GAGVSQSPRYKVTKRGQDVALRCDPISGHVSLYWYRQALGQGPEFLTYFNYEAQQDKSGLPNDRFSAERPEGSISTLTIQRTEQRDSAMYRCASSLRGGIEVFGPGTRLTVL.

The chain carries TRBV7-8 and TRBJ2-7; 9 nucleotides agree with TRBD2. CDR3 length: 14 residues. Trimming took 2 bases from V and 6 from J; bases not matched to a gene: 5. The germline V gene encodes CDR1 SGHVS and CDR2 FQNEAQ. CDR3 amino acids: CASSLLRGGSEQYF. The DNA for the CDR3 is TGTGCCAGCAGCTTATTGCGGGGGGGGAGCGAGCAGTACTTC.